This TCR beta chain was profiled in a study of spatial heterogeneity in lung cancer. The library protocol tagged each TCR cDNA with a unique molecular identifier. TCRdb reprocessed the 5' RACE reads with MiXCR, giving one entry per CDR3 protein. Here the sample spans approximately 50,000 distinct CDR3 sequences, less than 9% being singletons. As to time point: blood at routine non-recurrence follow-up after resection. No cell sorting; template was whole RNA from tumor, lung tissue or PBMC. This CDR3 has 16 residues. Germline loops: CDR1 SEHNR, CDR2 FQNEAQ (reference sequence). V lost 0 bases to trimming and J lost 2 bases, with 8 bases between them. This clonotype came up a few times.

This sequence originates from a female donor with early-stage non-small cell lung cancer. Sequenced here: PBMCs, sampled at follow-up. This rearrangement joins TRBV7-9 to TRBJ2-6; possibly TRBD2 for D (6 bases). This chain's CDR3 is CASSLAGTAGANVLTF. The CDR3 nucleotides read TGTGCCAGCAGCTTAGCAGGGACTGCTGGGGCCAACGTCCTGACTTTC.